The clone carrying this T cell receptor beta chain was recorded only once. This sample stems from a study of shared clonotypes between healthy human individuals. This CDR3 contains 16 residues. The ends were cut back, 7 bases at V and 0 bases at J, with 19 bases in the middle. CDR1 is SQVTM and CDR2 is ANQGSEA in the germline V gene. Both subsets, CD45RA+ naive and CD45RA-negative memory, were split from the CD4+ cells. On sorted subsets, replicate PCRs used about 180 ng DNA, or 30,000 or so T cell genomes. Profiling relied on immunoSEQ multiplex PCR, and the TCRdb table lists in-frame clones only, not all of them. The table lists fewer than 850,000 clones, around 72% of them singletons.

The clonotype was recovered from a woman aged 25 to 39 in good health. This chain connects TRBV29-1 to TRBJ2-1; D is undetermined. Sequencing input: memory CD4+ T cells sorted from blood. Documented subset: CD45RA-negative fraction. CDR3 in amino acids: CSARLESESSYNEQFF. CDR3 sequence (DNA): TGCAGCGCCCGCCTTGAGAGCGAGAGCTCCTACAATGAGCAGTTCTTC.